Sequencing of this TCR beta chain was carried out in a study of shared clonotypes between healthy human individuals. Researchers divided each subset's genomic DNA evenly across several immunoSEQ plates. The table came from immunoSEQ multiplex PCR; TCRdb's copy has only in-frame clones and leaves some out. The sample yields 600,000 or so clones, roughly 98% seen once. Naive CD8 cells lacked CD45RO, underwent positive selection for CCR7 and left out terminally differentiated effector memory CD45RA+ cells. This CDR3 is 11 amino acids long. In germline, CDR1 is GTSNPN, CDR2 SVGIG (reference sequence). V lost 3 bases to trimming and J lost 1 base, with 3 bases between them.

This sequence originates from a man aged 30 to 39 in good health. What was sequenced was naive CD8+ T cells sorted from blood. The J gene is TRBJ1-2, the V gene TRBV30, with no clear D. CDR3 in amino acids: CAWRSNYGYTF. The CDR3 nucleotides read TGTGCCTGGAGAAGTAACTATGGCTACACCTTC.